Listed here is a single T cell receptor beta chain. Profiled with immunoSEQ multiplex PCR; TCRdb holds only in-frame clones, not every one. The sample yields about 35,000 clones, over 75% seen once. CDR1 and CDR2 from the germline V gene are SGDLS and YYNGEE. The CDR3 sequence is 14 residues long. V was cut by 0 bases and J by 3 bases, with 7 bases left in between. The data were obtained in a study of blood T cell repertoires in COVID-19. Turning to the study itself: Collection of acute and convalescent COVID-19 samples took place in the United States, Italy and Spain.

The chain couples TRBV9 to TRBJ2-1; D perhaps matches TRBD1 (5 bases). The TCR originated in a human donor in a cohort sampled during active COVID-19. What was sequenced was peripheral blood. For the CDR3, the DNA is TGTGCCAGCAGCGTAGACAGGAGCTACAATGAGCAGTTCTTC. Translated, it gives CASSVDRSYNEQFF.